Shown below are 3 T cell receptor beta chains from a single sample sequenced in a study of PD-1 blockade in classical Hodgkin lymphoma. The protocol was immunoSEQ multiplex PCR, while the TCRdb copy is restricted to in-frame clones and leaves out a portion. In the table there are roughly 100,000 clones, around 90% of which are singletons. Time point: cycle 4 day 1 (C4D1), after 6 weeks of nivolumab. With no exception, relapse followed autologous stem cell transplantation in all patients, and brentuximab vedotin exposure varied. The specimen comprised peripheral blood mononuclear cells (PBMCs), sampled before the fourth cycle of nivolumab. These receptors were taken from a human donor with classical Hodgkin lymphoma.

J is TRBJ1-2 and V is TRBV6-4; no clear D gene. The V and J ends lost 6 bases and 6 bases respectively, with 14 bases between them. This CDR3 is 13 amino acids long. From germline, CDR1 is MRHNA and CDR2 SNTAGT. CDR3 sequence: CASSHQDSDGYTF. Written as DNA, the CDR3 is TGTGCCAGCAGCCACCAGGATAGTGATGGCTACACCTTC.

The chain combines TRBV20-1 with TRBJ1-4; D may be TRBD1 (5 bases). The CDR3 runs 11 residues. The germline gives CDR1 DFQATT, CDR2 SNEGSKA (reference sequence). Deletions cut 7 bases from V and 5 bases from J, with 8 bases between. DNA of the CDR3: TGCAGTGGGGGCGGAAATGAAAAACTGTTTTTT. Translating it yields CSGGGNEKLFF.

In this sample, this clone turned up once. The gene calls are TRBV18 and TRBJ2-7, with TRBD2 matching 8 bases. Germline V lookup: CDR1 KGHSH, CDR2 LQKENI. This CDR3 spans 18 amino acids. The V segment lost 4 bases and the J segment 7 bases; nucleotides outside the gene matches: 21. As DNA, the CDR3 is TGTGCCAGCTCACGAAGAACTAGCGGCATGGCCTCTGGTGAGGAGCAGTACTTC. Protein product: CASSRRTSGMASGEEQYF.